This T cell receptor (beta chain) was sequenced during a study of cytomegalovirus exposure and HLA in healthy donors. Study in general: It was reported in a later analysis that the same platform had been used for the 120 or so validation repertoires as for the 666 first-cohort repertoires.

This clone has only one observation. Its antigen is as yet unknown. Trimming took 6 bases from V and 4 from J, leaving 9 bases between them. The germline V gene has CDR1 SQVTM and CDR2 ANQGSEA. The CDR3 runs 11 residues. General study findings and limits: In the roughly 120 validation repertoires, more than 85% of cluster scores exceeded 0, per a later analysis. A few CMV-associated chains were confirmed in vitro to be specific for CMV antigens.

Repertoires were generated with immunoSEQ multiplex PCR, while TCRdb's copy carries only in-frame clones and drops some. Of 150,000 to 200,000 clones detected, around 92% appear once; the ten largest clones hold 4% to 5%. Sample: PBMCs. The TCR originated in a man younger than 30 in good health and CMV-seropositive. This chain links TRBV29-1 with TRBJ1-1; unclear D gene. In DNA form, the CDR3 reads TGCAGCGTCAAAGGGAGCACTGAAGCTTTCTTT. Its translation: CSVKGSTEAFF.